This T cell receptor (beta chain) came from a study of cytomegalovirus exposure and HLA in healthy donors. Germline V CDR1 and CDR2: SEHNR, FQNEAQ (reference sequence). V was cut by 6 bases and J by 8 bases, with 8 bases left in between. This CDR3 comprises 11 residues. It was with 60 Vbeta and 13 Jbeta primers that the PCR ran. This table comes from immunoSEQ multiplex PCR, and its TCRdb copy is limited to in-frame clones, with some not included. The sample yields fewer than 250,000 clones, approximately 70% seen once. V is TRBV7-9 and J is TRBJ2-1, with D perhaps matching TRBD2 (6 bases). The receptor's source is a woman aged 25 to 45 in good health and CMV-seropositive. Sequenced: PBMCs. CDR3 residues: CASRGGDEQFF. The CDR3 region has the DNA TGTGCCAGCAGGGGCGGGGATGAGCAGTTCTTC.